The 9 T cell receptor beta chains given below trace back to one sample, sequenced in a study of vaccination effects on CD4 cells after COVID-19. Using viral peptide pools, the ViraFEST assay grew out antigen-specific CD4+ T cells prior to sequencing. CD4+ T cell isolation took place after approximately ten days of culture. Some clones are missing from TCRdb's copy, which holds only in-frame ones; the method was immunoSEQ multiplex PCR. This sample has over 55,000 clones, with about four fifths found just once. These receptors have no known antigen. The source material was CD4+ T cells from PBMCs cultured with HCoV-229E spike peptides, sampled before COVID-19 vaccination. The receptors come from a human donor who received a COVID-19 vaccine.

The DNA for the CDR3 is TGTGCCAGCAGCTTAGTGTGGGGCCGGGAGCTGTTTTTT. Protein product: CASSLVWGRELFF. The chain links TRBV7-2 to TRBJ2-2; tentatively, D is TRBD1 (5 bases). Between the trimmed V and J ends, which lost 1 base and 9 bases, there was a span of 9 bases. Per germline, CDR1 SGHTA and CDR2 FQGNSA. This CDR3 spans 13 amino acids.

The chain couples TRBV9 to TRBJ1-1; D might be TRBD1 (5 bases). The length of the CDR3 is 13 residues. V was clipped by 1 base and J by 1 base, with 5 bases between them. Germline loops: CDR1 SGDLS, CDR2 YYNGEE. CDR3 region: CASSVQGNTEAFF. DNA of the CDR3: TGTGCCAGCAGCGTACAGGGGAACACTGAAGCTTTCTTT.

This chain links TRBV29-1 with TRBJ1-5; D remains ambiguous. The CDR3 sequence is 12 residues long. Germline V gives CDR1 SQVTM, CDR2 ANQGSEA. Trimming took off 4 bases at V and 0 bases at J, with 4 bases between the two ends. DNA of the CDR3: TGCAGCGTTGCACATAGCAATCAGCCCCAGCATTTT. It codes for CSVAHSNQPQHF.

The chain is built from TRBV5-6 and TRBJ2-3, with D uncertain. Per the germline V gene, CDR1 is SGHDT and CDR2 is YYEEEE. CDR3 size: 14 residues. V shed 0 bases and J shed 4 bases, with 9 bases lying between them. The CDR3, as DNA: TGTGCCAGCAGCTTGGGGGGTGGGGCAGATACGCAGTATTTT. Translating gives CASSLGGGADTQYF.

The chain carries TRBV15 and TRBJ1-2; 8 positions agree with TRBD1. Germline V gene lookup returns CDR1 LNHNV and CDR2 YYDKDF (reference sequence). The CDR3 consists of 15 residues. V lost 5 bases, J lost 8 bases, and 13 bases stayed unmatched. CDR3 sequence (DNA): TGTGCCACCAGCCCGGGTGGGGTAACAGGGGGGGGCTACACCTTC. This gives the protein CATSPGGVTGGGYTF. The full variable domain, its missing parts supplied by reference TRBV15 and TRBJ1-2, is DAMVIQNPRYQVTQFGKPVTLSCSQTLNHNVMYWYQQKSSQAPKLLFHYYDKDFNNEADTPDNFQSRRPNTSFCFLDIRSPGLGDTAMYLCATSPGGVTGGGYTFGSGTRLTVV.

The J gene is TRBJ1-1, the V gene TRBV11-1; no reliable D call. V was cut by 4 bases and J by 3 bases, with 15 bases left in between. The germline CDR1 and CDR2 sequences are SGHAT and FQDESV (reference sequence). This CDR3 region has 15 residues. CDR3: CASSSKHIGDTEAFF. The DNA for the CDR3 is TGTGCCAGCAGCTCAAAACACATCGGTGACACTGAAGCTTTCTTT.

This clone was observed once. The CDR3 protein is CASSLEKIGTVTNYGYTF. In nucleotides, the CDR3 is TGTGCCAGCAGCTTAGAGAAGATAGGGACAGTTACTAACTATGGCTACACCTTC. J is TRBJ1-2 and V is TRBV11-2; 7 bases fit TRBD1. This CDR3 region has 18 residues. Per the germline V gene, CDR1 is SGHAT and CDR2 is FQNNGV. Trimming took 0 bases from V and 0 from J; bases not matched to a gene: 10.

The chain carries TRBV5-8 and TRBJ2-3, with D perhaps matching TRBD2 (6 bases). CDR3 length: 18 residues. Per germline, CDR1 SGHTS and CDR2 YDEGEE. The V and J ends lost 10 bases and 0 bases respectively, with 27 bases between them. CDR3 nucleotides: TGTGCCTCCCCGAATAATCCGGGGGAGACAGCTAGCACAGATACGCAGTATTTT. Its translation is CASPNNPGETASTDTQYF.

The chain couples TRBV28 to TRBJ1-5; D remains ambiguous. Looked up from germline, CDR1 is MDHEN and CDR2 is SYDVKM. Trimming left V 3 bases short and J 1 base short, with 7 bases between. CDR3 length: 14 residues. CDR3 in DNA: TGTGCCAGCAGTTTTTTGACGAGCAATCAGCCCCAGCATTTT. This sequence encodes CASSFLTSNQPQHF.